One T cell receptor (beta chain) is described in this entry. Its antigen is unknown. PCR primers comprised 60 Vbeta and 13 Jbeta primers. Using immunoSEQ multiplex PCR, the repertoire was profiled, and TCRdb retains in-frame clones only, with some absent. Of about 220,000 clones listed, over 60% are singletons. This entry comes from a study of cytomegalovirus exposure and HLA in healthy donors. Study details: Out of 398 genotyped donors, approximately 84% belonged to the Caucasian-associated ancestry cluster.

Study findings and constraints: A previous analysis found most TCR beta V segments productive roughly 90% or roughly 30% of the time. A later analysis appeared to link common viral pathogens to several of the most significant clusters. Accurate HLA-A and HLA-B prediction from TCR beta sequences was reported for most subjects.

The CDR3 has 13 residues. With 8 bases clipped from V and 5 bases from J, the junction kept 8 bases outside the gene matches. Germline lookup yields CDR1 MNHEY and CDR2 SMNVEV (reference sequence). This receptor was identified in a male donor in good health and CMV-seronegative. Sequencing used PBMCs. The chain recombines TRBV27 with TRBJ2-5; 7 bases line up with TRBD2. The CDR3 sequence: CASQREWGETQYF. As DNA, the CDR3 is TGTGCCAGCCAGCGGGAATGGGGTGAGACCCAGTACTTC.